This TCR beta chain was captured in a study of T cells in pancreatic ductal adenocarcinoma. Points from the study as a whole: No significant tumor-blood clonality difference; means were about 0.1 and 0.07. Compared with tumor, blood showed more total productive templates and about 8-fold more clonotypes. Results skew toward the minority of patients with early-stage disease. Enrichment of CD45RO+ effector over naive T cells in tumors may bias clonality.

Germline assignment: CDR1 SGHNT and CDR2 YYREEE (reference sequence). The CDR3 covers 17 residues. J gave up 0 bases and V 4 bases, and 5 bases lay outside the gene matches. Data came from immunoSEQ multiplex PCR; TCRdb stores just in-frame clones and leaves some out. The sample holds over 100,000 clones, about 96% seen once. The selected patients with pancreatic ductal adenocarcinoma had surgery but no neoadjuvant therapy. A note on this clone: What it binds is not known.

This receptor was obtained from a human donor with pancreatic ductal adenocarcinoma. V and J are TRBV5-4 and TRBJ2-3; 13 bases fit TRBD2. The sequencing sample was made of PBMCs. CDR3 bases: TGTGCCAGCAGCCCGAAACTAGCGGGGGGGAGCACAGATACGCAGTATTTT. Residues: CASSPKLAGGSTDTQYF.